This T cell receptor (beta chain) appears in the sequencing data of a study of blood T cell repertoires in COVID-19. The overall study: Samples of COVID-19 (acute and convalescent) were obtained from the United States, Italy and Spain. The analysed material was cDNA or gDNA that came from T cells, B-cell-depleted T cells, or PBMCs.

As originally analysed: Amplification of reference gene primers was used by the study to estimate nucleated cell counts. The repertoire was sequenced with immunoSEQ multiplex PCR; TCRdb's copy has only in-frame clones and lacks some. That table furnishes V, J and clone size, whereas the DNA furnished D and trimming. This sample carries 150,000 to 200,000 clones, 79% of them seen once, and the ten largest clones take about 18%. The germline V gene encodes CDR1 SGHTS and CDR2 YDEGEE. The V and J ends lost 4 bases and 2 bases respectively, with 15 bases between them. This CDR3 has 15 amino acids. This clone was recorded only once.

The receptor was derived from a man between 60 and 75 years old with active or convalescent COVID-19. Input material: peripheral blood. The genes are TRBV5-8 and TRBJ2-5; no clear D gene. The CDR3 spells CASSTNLEVQETQYF. CDR3 DNA sequence: TGTGCCAGCAGCACCAATCTAGAAGTACAAGAGACCCAGTACTTC.